The TCR beta chain described here comes from a study of identical twins. The study's findings and limits: Beta clonotypes that were abundant in cord blood contained fewer insertions, a pattern absent from memory repertoires.

Turning to this clonotype: Its specificity is not known.

V was shortened by 5 bases and J by 1 base, with 21 bases between the two germline ends. Germline CDR1 SGHVS, CDR2 FQNEAQ. The CDR3 consists of 18 residues. TCRdb itself ran the 5' RACE reads through MiXCR, one entry per CDR3 protein. The sample lists about 810,000 distinct CDR3 sequences; roughly an eighth were seen once. These records were also assigned to another study, of yellow fever vaccine responses in identical twins.

This rearrangement joins TRBV7-8 to TRBJ1-5; D remains unclear. Sequenced: PBMCs. The receptor was derived from a woman aged 18-35 years in good health. CDR3 nucleotides: TGTGCCAGCAGCGAAACTACTTTGTGGGCAGAGAGCAATCAGCCCCAGCATTTT. This translates into CASSETTLWAESNQPQHF.